Listed below are T cell receptor beta chains from one sample, sequenced in a study of cytomegalovirus exposure and HLA in healthy donors. Only in-frame clones appear in the TCRdb table, and some are missing; sequencing was by immunoSEQ multiplex PCR. The sample records about 150,000 clones, more than 75% being singletons. Sequenced material: PBMCs. The receptors were sampled from a woman between 50 and 59 years old in good health and CMV-seropositive. Each CDR3 is given with its conserved first and last residue. D genes are given only for firm matches. Clone size appears in some rows only: once, few, many, or a class for an expanded clone.

abundance,d_gene,j_gene,v_gene,CDR3nt,CDR3aa
-,TRBD1,TRBJ2-1,TRBV7-9,TGTGCCAGCAGCAACCGGGACAGGGAATTAAATGAGCAGTTCTTC,CASSNRDRELNEQFF
once,-,TRBJ2-2,TRBV5-4,TGTGCCAGCAGCCAGACAGAGACGAACACCGGGGAGCTGTTTTTT,CASSQTETNTGELFF
-,-,TRBJ1-1,TRBV28,TGTGCCAGCAGTTTTGCAGGGGCCATGAACACTGAAGCTTTCTTT,CASSFAGAMNTEAFF
-,-,TRBJ2-3,TRBV7-9,TGTGCCAGCAGCTTAGGAGGTAGGGGGAGAACAGATACGCAGTATTTT,CASSLGGRGRTDTQYF
-,-,TRBJ1-2,TRBV7-9,TGTGCCAGCAGCGGAGAGGGCTATGGCTACACCTTC,CASSGEGYGYTF
-,-,TRBJ2-3,TRBV4-3,TGCGCCAGCAGCCAAGAGGGTCAGGGGATGTTTACAGATACGCAGTATTTT,CASSQEGQGMFTDTQYF
-,-,TRBJ2-7,TRBV20-1,TGCAGTGCCCTGAGAAACTACGAGCAGTACTTC,CSALRNYEQYF
-,TRBD1,TRBJ1-4,TRBV18,TGTGCCAGCTCACGGGGACAGGGGAGTTATGAAAAACTGTTTTTT,CASSRGQGSYEKLFF
-,-,TRBJ2-6,TRBV2,TGTGCCAGTAGAGGGACTTCTGGGGCCAACGTCCTGACTTTC,CASRGTSGANVLTF
-,-,TRBJ2-7,TRBV9,TGTGCCAGCAGCCCGTTGAGCGGGTCGACCTACGAGCAGTACTTC,CASSPLSGSTYEQYF
-,TRBD1,TRBJ2-1,TRBV2,TGTGCCAGCAGTGGGGCAGGACAGGGACCGTTCTTC,CASSGAGQGPFF
-,-,TRBJ1-3,TRBV19,TGTGCCAGTAGTATCGCGGATGCTGGAAACACCATATATTTT,CASSIADAGNTIYF
-,-,TRBJ2-5,TRBV7-2,TGTGCCACGAGGAAGGGGGGGGGCCCAGAGACCCAGTACTTC,CATRKGGGPETQYF
-,TRBD1,TRBJ1-2,TRBV6-5,TGTGCCAGCAGTTATGGGACAGGGGTTGGCTACACCTTC,CASSYGTGVGYTF
-,-,TRBJ1-1,TRBV5-1,TGCGCCAGCAGCTGGGGTACAGGGTTGACTGAAGCTTTCTTT,CASSWGTGLTEAFF
-,-,TRBJ1-2,TRBV7-9,TGTGCCAGCAGGATTTTCACAGGGCCCAACTATGGCTACACCTTC,CASRIFTGPNYGYTF
-,-,TRBJ1-1,TRBV11-2,TGTGCCAGCAGCCGTCGACAGGAGAACACTGAAGCTTTCTTT,CASSRRQENTEAFF
-,-,TRBJ1-1,TRBV6-1,TGTGCCAGCAGTGAAGCGTTGGAGGCCCCGAACACTGAAGTTTTCTTT,CASSEALEAPNTEVFF
-,-,TRBJ2-7,TRBV19,TGTGCCAGTAGTGAAGGGGCTTACGAGCAGTACTTC,CASSEGAYEQYF
few,TRBD2,TRBJ2-3,TRBV5-4,TGTGCCAGCAGCTCTGGGACTAGCAGGAACACAGATACGCAGTATTTT,CASSSGTSRNTDTQYF
-,-,TRBJ2-2,TRBV5-6,TGTGCCAGCAGCTTGGTTCGGTTCTCCGGGGAGCTGTTTTTT,CASSLVRFSGELFF
-,TRBD2,TRBJ2-1,TRBV7-6,TGTGCCAGCAGCTTAGGGGGACTAGCGGGGGGGCGGAACAATGAGCAGTTCTTC,CASSLGGLAGGRNNEQFF